The 3 T cell receptor beta chains below all came from one sample that was sequenced in a study of CD8 T cells in Susac syndrome. Reverse transcription of about 0.45 to 1 ug RNA was carried out with random hexamers. TCRdb redid the calling of the immunoSEQ multiplex PCR reads with MiXCR, one entry per CDR3 protein. The sample includes some 96,000 distinct CDR3 sequences, nearly 97% of them seen just once. Sequenced material: CD8+ T cells from PBMCs. Receptors were obtained from a human donor with Susac syndrome.

The genes are TRBV4-2 and TRBJ1-2, with D unclear. V was pared by 0 bases and J by 0 bases, with 11 bases between. Germline CDR1 LGHNA, CDR2 YNFKEQ. The CDR3 sequence is 16 residues long. The CDR3 sequence: CASSQEVAETNYGYTF. CDR3 in DNA: TGTGCCAGCAGCCAAGAGGTCGCGGAGACTAACTATGGCTACACCTTC.

The CDR3 bases are TGTGCCAGCAGCTTGGAAGATGAAAAACTGTTTTTT. The encoded protein is CASSLEDEKLFF. V is TRBV5-6 and J is TRBJ1-4; no definite D call. Trimming took off 0 bases at V and 6 bases at J, with 3 bases between the two ends. This CDR3 region has 12 residues. The V gene's germline CDR1 is SGHDT and CDR2 YYEEEE.

The chain uses TRBV19 and TRBJ2-7; 7 positions match TRBD1. Per the germline V gene, CDR1 is LNHDA and CDR2 is SQIVND (reference sequence). Trimming at V came to 4 bases and at J to 1 base, leaving 4 bases not matched to a gene. The CDR3 runs to 14 residues. This CDR3 reads CASSNRGTSYEQYF. The CDR3 DNA reads TGTGCCAGTAGTAACAGGGGAACGTCCTACGAGCAGTACTTC.